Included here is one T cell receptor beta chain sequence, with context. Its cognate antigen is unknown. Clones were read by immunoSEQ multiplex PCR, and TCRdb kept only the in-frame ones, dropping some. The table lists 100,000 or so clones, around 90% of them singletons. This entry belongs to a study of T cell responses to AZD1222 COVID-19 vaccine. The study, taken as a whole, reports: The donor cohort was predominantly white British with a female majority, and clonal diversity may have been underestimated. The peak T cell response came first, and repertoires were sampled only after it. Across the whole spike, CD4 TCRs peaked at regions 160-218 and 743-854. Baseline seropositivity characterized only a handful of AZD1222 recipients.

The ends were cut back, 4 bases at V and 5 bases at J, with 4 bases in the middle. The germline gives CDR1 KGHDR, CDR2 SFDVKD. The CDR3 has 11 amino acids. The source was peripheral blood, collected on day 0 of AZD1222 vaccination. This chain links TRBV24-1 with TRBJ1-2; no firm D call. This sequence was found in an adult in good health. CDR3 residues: CATSDRYGYTF. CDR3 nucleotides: TGTGCCACCAGTGACCGATATGGCTACACCTTC.